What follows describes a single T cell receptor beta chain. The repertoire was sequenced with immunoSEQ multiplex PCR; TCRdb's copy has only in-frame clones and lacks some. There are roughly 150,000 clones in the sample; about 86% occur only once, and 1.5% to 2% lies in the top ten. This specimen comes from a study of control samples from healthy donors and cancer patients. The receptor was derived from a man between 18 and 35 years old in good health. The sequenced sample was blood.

The CDR3 DNA reads TGTGCCAGCAGCTTAGTCCCCCCCCGACTAGCGGAGACCCAGTACTTC. Translation gives CASSLVPPRLAETQYF. The chain combines TRBV7-2 with TRBJ2-5, with 8 bases lining up with TRBD2. From germline, CDR1 is SGHTA and CDR2 FQGNSA. V gave up 1 base and J gave up 5 bases; unmatched junction bases: 9. This CDR3 spans 16 amino acids. Using reference TRBV7-2 and TRBJ2-5 for the parts outside the CDR3, the full variable domain is GAGVSQSPSNKVTEKGKDVELRCDPISGHTALYWYRQSLGQGLEFLIYFQGNSAPDKSGLPSDRFSAERTGGSVSTLTIQRTQQEDSAVYLCASSLVPPRLAETQYFGPGTRLLVL.